This TCR beta chain was captured in a study of blood T cell repertoires in COVID-19. In the original analysis: Estimated nucleated cell counts came from reference gene primer amplification. Measured with immunoSEQ multiplex PCR; TCRdb has only the in-frame clones, and not every one. The V and J calls and clone size were taken over from that table, and D and trimming were inferred from the DNA. This sample yields 350,000 to 400,000 clones, of which 85% to 90% are seen a single time; 1.5% to 2% belongs to the top ten. V dropped 7 bases and J dropped 0 bases, with 19 bases sitting between them. The length of the CDR3 is 17 residues. CDR1 and CDR2 from the germline V gene are SQVTM and ANQGSEA. Those who participated ranged in age from roughly 18 to 89 years and resided in about two dozen US areas. Membership in each cohort depended on participant-reported clinical history. Cohort 3 recovery required two negative PCRs, clearance, or symptom resolution.

This TCR was recovered from a young woman who had recovered from COVID-19. The rearrangement uses TRBV29-1 and TRBJ2-6; a weak D match, TRBD2 (5 bases). The sequenced sample was PBMCs or T cells enriched from blood (not recorded which). The CDR3 sequence: CSAWGVIQSSGANVLTF. The CDR3 DNA sequence: TGCAGCGCATGGGGAGTCATCCAGAGCTCTGGGGCCAACGTCCTGACTTTC.